The 27 T cell receptor beta chains below were found in one sample sequenced in a study of cytomegalovirus exposure and HLA in healthy donors. PCR amplification relied on 60 Vbeta primers (plus 13 Jbeta primers). Profiling relied on immunoSEQ multiplex PCR, and the TCRdb table lists in-frame clones only, not all of them. The repertoire holds roughly 140,000 clones, with roughly 80% as singletons. The source material was PBMCs. The receptor set was obtained from a female donor in good health and CMV-seronegative.

CDR3 protein: CASRLLSEAFF. The CDR3, as DNA: TGTGCCAGCAGACTACTGAGTGAAGCTTTCTTT. The V gene is TRBV6-1, the J gene TRBJ1-1; D unclear. From germline, CDR1 is MNHNS and CDR2 SASEGT. This CDR3 comprises 11 residues. V was clipped by 6 bases and J by 7 bases, with 9 bases between them.

The V gene is TRBV5-1, the J gene TRBJ2-7, with 8 bases matching TRBD1. Germline lookup yields CDR1 SGHRS and CDR2 YFSETQ. V shed 0 bases and J 3 bases; nucleotides not matched to a gene: 5. The CDR3 totals 15 residues. The CDR3 DNA reads as TGCGCCAGCAGCTTGGGACAGGGGCTGCTCTACGAGCAGTACTTC. Translated: CASSLGQGLLYEQYF.

The chain carries TRBV27 and TRBJ2-1, with TRBD2 matching over 11 bases. V trimming: 3 bases; J trimming: 0 bases; junction bases outside the gene matches: 7. The germline gives CDR1 MNHEY, CDR2 SMNVEV (reference sequence). The CDR3 has 18 amino acids. CDR3 in amino acids: CASSFGTSGTISYNEQFF. The CDR3 DNA reads as TGTGCCAGCAGTTTCGGGACTAGCGGAACGATCTCCTACAATGAGCAGTTCTTC.

The chain is built from TRBV30 and TRBJ2-1; the match to TRBD2 covers 14 bases. The ends lost 4 bases at V and 7 bases at J; junction bases unmatched: 3. Germline CDR1 GTSNPN, CDR2 SVGIG (reference sequence). The CDR3 has 14 residues. The DNA of the CDR3 is TGTGCCTGGACGGGACTAGCGGGAGTTAATGAGCAGTTCTTC. Its translation is CAWTGLAGVNEQFF.

The rearrangement joins TRBV4-3 to TRBJ1-4; possible D gene TRBD1, 5 bases. The CDR3 is made up of 14 amino acids. Trimming removed 0 bases from V and 8 bases from J, with 10 bases in between. Germline V lookup: CDR1 LGHNA, CDR2 YSLEER. CDR3 nucleotide sequence: TGCGCCAGCAGCCAAGATAAGGGGTGGGAAAAACTGTTTTTT. Protein: CASSQDKGWEKLFF.

The J gene is TRBJ2-7, the V gene TRBV30, with 10 bases lining up with TRBD2. CDR1 is GTSNPN, CDR2 SVGIG, per germline (reference sequence). The CDR3 totals 19 residues. The V gene end was trimmed by 2 bases and the J gene end by 5 bases; junction bases not matched to a gene: 21. DNA of the CDR3: TGTGCCTGGAGTTCCCTTGGCGGGGCTAGCGGGAGACCCCTCCACGAGCAGTACTTC. This gives the protein CAWSSLGGASGRPLHEQYF. The complete variable domain, with remaining parts taken from reference TRBV30 and TRBJ2-7, reads SQTIHQWPATLVQPVGSPLSLECTVEGTSNPNLYWYRQAAGRGLQLLFYSVGIGQISSEVPQNLSASRPQDRQFILSSKKLLLSDSGFYLCAWSSLGGASGRPLHEQYFGPGTRLTVT.

The genes are TRBV5-1 and TRBJ2-7, with D possibly being TRBD1 (6 bases). The CDR3 extends over 13 amino acids. CDR1 SGHRS and CDR2 YFSETQ come from the germline V gene. Trimming cost V 0 bases and J 6 bases, with 10 bases left between them. The CDR3 loop reads CASSLGQASEQYF. The CDR3 region has the DNA TGCGCCAGCAGCTTGGGACAGGCGTCCGAGCAGTACTTC.

The chain is built from TRBV19 and TRBJ2-2; weak D call: TRBD2 (5 bases). Germline values: CDR1 LNHDA, CDR2 SQIVND (reference sequence). The CDR3 consists of 15 residues. V was clipped by 8 bases and J by 2 bases, with 15 bases between them. The CDR3 is CASFPLAGNTGELFF. In DNA form, the CDR3 reads TGTGCCAGTTTCCCTCTAGCAGGAAACACCGGGGAGCTGTTTTTT. Filled out from reference TRBV19 and TRBJ2-2, the complete variable domain reads DGGITQSPKYLFRKEGQNVTLSCEQNLNHDAMYWYRQDPGQGLRLIYYSQIVNDFQKGDIAEGYSVSREKKESFPLTVTSAQKNPTAFYLCASFPLAGNTGELFFGEGSRLTVL.

This sequence joins TRBV7-6 and TRBJ1-1; D uncertain. CDR1 and CDR2 (germline): SGHVS, FNYEAQ. CDR3 length: 14 amino acids. V lost 2 bases and J lost 4, with 11 bases in between. CDR3 protein: CASSLKGGGTEAFF. The CDR3 nucleotides read TGTGCCAGCAGCTTAAAGGGAGGCGGCACTGAAGCTTTCTTT.

The chain links TRBV7-3 to TRBJ2-5, with a possible D match to TRBD1 (6 bases). Per germline, CDR1 SGHTA and CDR2 FQGTGA. V lost 6 bases, J lost 1 base, and 12 bases lay in between. This CDR3 comprises 14 residues. CDR3 sequence (DNA): TGTGCCAGCAGTCGTACAGGGTTCCAAGAGACCCAGTACTTC. Translation: CASSRTGFQETQYF.

V and J are TRBV5-1 and TRBJ2-1; TRBD2 matches at 9 bases. Trimming removed 1 base from V and 6 bases from J; junction bases left unmatched: 2. There are 14 residues in the CDR3. Germline CDR1 is SGHRS and CDR2 is YFSETQ. The CDR3 sequence: CASSLQAGGNEQFF. CDR3 sequence (DNA): TGCGCCAGCAGCTTGCAAGCGGGAGGCAATGAGCAGTTCTTC.

This chain connects TRBV19 to TRBJ2-1, with D uncertain. The CDR3 spans 13 residues. Trimming removed 7 bases from V and 5 bases from J, with 12 bases in between. Germline lookup yields CDR1 LNHDA and CDR2 SQIVND (reference sequence). The CDR3 reads CASKGVRDNEQFF. For the CDR3, the DNA is TGTGCCAGTAAAGGAGTGCGAGACAATGAGCAGTTCTTC.

This clone was picked up a small number of times. The V call is TRBV4-3, the J call TRBJ1-4; 7 bases are a match to TRBD1. This CDR3 comprises 14 residues. V was pared by 5 bases and J by 9 bases, with 9 bases of the junction left unmatched. Germline V gene data show CDR1 as LGHNA and CDR2 as YSLEER. CDR3 residues: CASSARQGGKKLFF. The CDR3 DNA reads TGCGCCAGCAGCGCCCGACAGGGAGGCAAAAAACTGTTTTTT.

V and J are TRBV28 and TRBJ1-4; D uncertain. The V and J ends lost 4 bases and 2 bases respectively, with 11 bases between them. This CDR3 spans 15 amino acids. From germline, CDR1 is MDHEN and CDR2 SYDVKM. The CDR3 sequence is CASSYQRKTNEKLFF. The CDR3 coding sequence is TGTGCCAGCAGTTACCAGAGGAAGACTAATGAAAAACTGTTTTTT.

The genes are TRBV5-1 and TRBJ2-5; tentative D call: TRBD1 (6 bases). CDR1 and CDR2 (germline): SGHRS, YFSETQ. V lost 3 bases to trimming and J lost 0 bases, with 12 bases between them. The CDR3 is 15 residues long. Written as DNA, the CDR3 is TGCGCCAGCAGCTGGGGGACATGGAACCAAGAGACCCAGTACTTC. Its translation: CASSWGTWNQETQYF.

Comment on this clone: The junction shows a germline mismatch at one end, possibly a read error. This rearrangement joins TRBV19 to TRBJ1-2; 7 bases map to TRBD1. This CDR3 region has 15 residues. Germline CDR1 and CDR2: LNHDA and SQIVND (reference sequence). This chain's CDR3 is CASSPTGANRYGYPF. CDR3 nucleotide sequence: TGTGCCAGTAGCCCAACAGGGGCCAACCGCTATGGCTACCCCTTC.

V gene TRBV2 combines with J gene TRBJ2-5, with TRBD2 as a possible D gene (6 bases). The germline gives CDR1 SNHLY, CDR2 FYNNEI. Trimming took 8 bases from V and 2 from J, leaving 12 bases between them. The CDR3 has 13 residues. CDR3 sequence: CASRERVQETQYF. CDR3 coding DNA: TGTGCCAGCCGGGAGCGGGTACAAGAGACCCAGTACTTC.

The chain joins TRBV5-1 to TRBJ2-3, with TRBD2 matching 16 bases. With V trimmed by 4 bases and J by 1 base, 6 bases remained unmatched. This CDR3 is built from 18 residues. Germline V gives CDR1 SGHRS, CDR2 YFSETQ. This chain's CDR3 is CASSTGTSGGARTDTQYF. The DNA of the CDR3 is TGCGCCAGCAGCACCGGGACTAGCGGGGGGGCGCGCACAGATACGCAGTATTTT. The whole variable domain, remainder taken from reference TRBV5-1 and TRBJ2-3, is KAGVTQTPRYLIKTRGQQVTLSCSPISGHRSVSWYQQTPGQGLQFLFEYFSETQRNKGNFPGRFSGRQFSNSRSEMNVSTLELGDSALYLCASSTGTSGGARTDTQYFGPGTRLTVL.

J is TRBJ2-5 and V is TRBV7-8; the match to TRBD2 covers 7 bases. The closer fit of TRBJ2-7 to the DNA end suggests the J call may be wrong. This CDR3 spans 15 amino acids. Germline lookup yields CDR1 SGHVS and CDR2 FQNEAQ. The DNA of the CDR3 is TGTGCCAGCAGCTTAATAAGGGAGGGGAGGTACGAGCAGTACTTC. This codes for CASSLIREGRYEQYF.

This chain connects TRBV6-1 to TRBJ1-5, with TRBD1 matching 9 bases. This CDR3 has 14 residues. After removal of 6 bases from V and 7 bases from J, the junction contained 7 bases not matched to a gene. Germline V CDR1 and CDR2: MNHNS, SASEGT. CDR3 DNA: TGTGCCAGCAGGGGACAGGGTGTAAGGCAGCCCCAGCATTTT. Translated: CASRGQGVRQPQHF.

This clone came up once. The chain carries TRBV28 and TRBJ1-2; the D gene is possibly TRBD1 (6 bases). With 2 bases removed from V and 4 bases from J, the gap between germline ends came to 14 bases. Germline V gene data show CDR1 as MDHEN and CDR2 as SYDVKM. CDR3 length: 15 residues. The CDR3 region has the DNA TGTGCCAGCAGTTTAGGGGGGGGGACATTCTATGGCTACACCTTC. The encoded protein is CASSLGGGTFYGYTF.

V usage is TRBV19 and J usage is TRBJ1-2; maybe TRBD1 (6 bases). Between the trimmed V and J ends, which lost 6 bases and 5 bases, there was a span of 10 bases. Germline V gene sequence: CDR1 LNHDA, CDR2 SQIVND (reference sequence). CDR3 length equals 12 residues. In nucleotides, the CDR3 is TGTGCCAGTAGGAGCGGACAGTATGGCTACACCTTC. It is translated as CASRSGQYGYTF.

The genes are TRBV6-1 and TRBJ1-1; 7 positions match TRBD1. Germline lookup yields CDR1 MNHNS and CDR2 SASEGT. With 1 base clipped from V and 8 bases from J, the junction kept 4 bases outside the gene matches. The CDR3 totals 13 residues. The CDR3 reads CASSEGLQGEAFF. The CDR3 nucleotides read TGTGCCAGCAGTGAAGGCCTACAGGGGGAAGCTTTCTTT.

A single count supports this clone. The chain recombines TRBV28 with TRBJ1-2; D is unclear. Per the germline V gene, CDR1 is MDHEN and CDR2 is SYDVKM. V shed 5 bases and J shed 4 bases, with 8 bases lying between them. This CDR3 has 12 residues. CDR3 in amino acids: CASSSISYGYTF. CDR3 nucleotide sequence: TGTGCCAGCAGTAGCATCTCCTATGGCTACACCTTC.

V gene TRBV5-6 combines with J gene TRBJ1-5, with 8 bases fitting TRBD1. Germline loops: CDR1 SGHDT, CDR2 YYEEEE. The ends lost 4 bases at V and 3 bases at J; junction bases unmatched: 15. The CDR3 contains 18 residues. The CDR3 DNA sequence: TGTGCCAGCAGCCAAAGGACAGGGCTTAGCCGTTTCAATCAGCCCCAGCATTTT. Translated, it gives CASSQRTGLSRFNQPQHF.

The J gene is TRBJ2-7, the V gene TRBV10-2; TRBD2 might be the D (5 bases). Per the germline V gene, CDR1 is WSHSY and CDR2 is SAAADI. V dropped 4 bases and J dropped 1 base, with 8 bases sitting between them. The CDR3 consists of 13 residues. CDR3 nucleotides: TGCGCCAGCAGTGTATCGGGGTCCTACGAGCAGTACTTC. It specifies CASSVSGSYEQYF.

J is TRBJ2-1 and V is TRBV2, with D possibly matching TRBD2 (6 bases). CDR1 is SNHLY, CDR2 FYNNEI, per germline. V shed 8 bases and J shed 3 bases, with 14 bases lying between them. The CDR3 runs 14 residues. CDR3 loop: CASRGTIVYNEQFF. The DNA for the CDR3 is TGTGCCAGCCGCGGGACGATCGTCTACAATGAGCAGTTCTTC.